The T cell receptor beta chain under discussion was sequenced for a study of shared clonotypes between healthy human individuals (dated by TCRdb to about 2020). Broadly, across the study: A couple of women and a few men aged 18 to 49 years were included in the cohort. Between about 0.85 and 8.9 billion PBMCs per donor were obtained by leukapheresis. For each donor, CD4 naive and CD4 memory were each run on three plates, CD8 naive on two plates, and CD8 memory on one plate. The study deeply sequenced blood TCR repertoires of five healthy adults to estimate repertoire size and the extent of clonotype sharing between individuals. To increase sequencing depth and limit assay-specific biases, different laboratories used diverse techniques to prepare libraries and sequence TCR repertoires. General findings and caveats noted by the study authors: Incomplete sequencing was indicated by rarefaction of sorted-subset datasets, despite the large sequencing depth. The genetic and exposure-history diversity represented was limited by the small number of donors. Sampling was limited to blood, and TCR repertoires in tissue likely differ from TCR repertoires in blood. Sharing across several donors was observed for about 5% of naive CD4, under 4% of naive CD8, 2.3% of memory CD4, and roughly 0.4% of memory CD8 clonotypes. Estimated clonotype richness was generally larger for naive than for memory subsets. Compared with non-shared clonotypes, the clonotypes found in all four sorted-subset donors had higher generation probabilities. Pairwise subsampling indicated that sequencing depth was expected to affect the degree of clonotype sharing among donors.

TCR CDR3 regions were amplified from genomic DNA by multiplex PCR using the deep immunoSEQ assay. For each cell subset, the extracted genomic DNA was distributed evenly across all wells of several immunoSEQ 96-well plates, and each plate served as one replicate. For sorted subsets, each replicate PCR was loaded with 200 to 250 ng genomic DNA, equivalent to about 33,000 T cell genomes. Purified libraries were quantified with a Qubit 3.0 fluorometer, sized on a Bioanalyzer 2100, and re-quantified with the KAPA Library Quantification kit. A separate single-read 150-cycle Illumina NextSeq 550 flow cell was used to sequence each immunoSEQ 96-well plate. The authors' pipeline ran thus. Because only junctional sequences without quality scores were contained in the immunoSEQ output, filtering matching that applied to full-length reads could not be performed. Sequences were annotated with PyIR, a Python wrapper for IgBLAST v1.9, using IMGT germline references to assign V/J genes and CDR3. Reads with weak V/J assignments (E-value above 1e-6), missing CDR3, stop codons, out-of-frame junctions, or ambiguous translated residues were removed. V3J clonotypes were defined as sequences sharing an identical inferred V gene, J gene, and CDR3 amino acid sequence. The percentage overlap between two repertoires was calculated by dividing the number of shared unique clonotypes by the size of the smaller repertoire. Three approaches were used to assess repertoire richness: RTK rarefaction, the Chao1 estimator, and Recon v2.1 estimates of unobserved clonotypes. Generation probabilities were computed with OLGA for all TCRbeta clonotypes obtained by the gDNA method from several donors. TCRdb took over this immuneACCESS table, retaining in-frame rearrangements with V and J assigned. Such tables are incomplete; in checked studies, under half of the missing clones stem from an unresolved V gene, and the remainder is unexplained. The V and J calls and clone size were taken over from that table, and D and trimming were inferred from the DNA. Across this sample there are about 670,000 clones, with roughly 78% seen only once. Approximately 2% of the sample comes from the top ten.

The donors were healthy, HIV-negative adults with no recently reported acute infections or vaccinations. Every donor was a Caucasian adult living in Nashville, Tennessee, USA. CD4+ T cells were enriched by magnetic negative selection; naive cells were then positively selected on CD45RA, and the negative fraction formed the memory subset. After blood collection by leukapheresis, PBMCs were isolated using Ficoll-Histopaque density gradient centrifugation and then cryopreserved in the vapor phase of liquid nitrogen. Analytical flow cytometry was used to check the purity and quantity of each magnetically sorted T cell population. Genomic DNA was isolated from every sorted fraction and measured by UV absorbance on a Nanodrop 2000c. With respect to this clone: Its antigen specificity is not known. Base quality data are lacking; no much larger clone is found one base away.

The CDR1 and CDR2 encoded by the germline V gene are SGDLS and YYNGEE. The CDR3 measures 16 amino acids from cysteine to phenylalanine. CDR3 DNA is the only sequence kept; it has 48 bases, read in frame from the first base. The junction carries 10 bases between V and J, which are trimmed by 0 bases and 0 bases respectively. Sample: memory CD4+ T cells sorted from blood. The cell subset or site label here, explained by the study, means: CD45RA-negative fraction. In this chain, TRBV9 is recombined with TRBJ2-4; the D gene is perhaps TRBD2, from 5 matching bases. The sequence was obtained from a woman under 40 in good health. CDR3 loop: CASSVGAGAAKNIQYF. Read as DNA, the sequence is TGTGCCAGCAGCGTAGGTGCGGGTGCAGCCAAAAACATTCAGTACTTC.